This T cell receptor beta chain comes out of a study of cytomegalovirus exposure and HLA in healthy donors. Study in general: An early data release held some 89 million unique TCRs from HLA-typed donors. Whole-study results and caveats: Most CMV-associated TCR beta chains appeared HLA-restricted in a later analysis.

This clone was seen a few times. The antigen is unknown. The CDR3 runs to 16 residues. In germline, CDR1 is SGHDT, CDR2 YYEEEE. V lost 3 bases and J lost 7, with 20 bases in between. The PCR employed 60 Vbeta primers together with 13 Jbeta primers. Profiled with immunoSEQ multiplex PCR; TCRdb holds only in-frame clones, not every one. The sample has approximately 92,000 clones, over 70% seen once. Sequencing input: PBMCs. The TCR was taken from a girl aged 2 to 10 in good health and CMV-seropositive. The rearrangement links TRBV5-6 to TRBJ1-5; D call uncertain. Written as DNA, the CDR3 is TGTGCCAGCAGCTCGTTCGAGGAACTACCTTGGCAGCCCCAGCATTTT. This encodes CASSSFEELPWQPQHF.